This entry features one TCR beta chain sequence. Antigen: not known. This specimen belongs to a study of blood T cells in healthy people across ages. Study-wide results and limits: Unknown donor CMV status possibly confounded expanded clonotype changes. Per-million-T-cell TCR beta diversity fell roughly linearly with age.

V lost 1 base and J 4 bases, leaving 14 bases between the germline ends. Germline V gene lookup returns CDR1 LGHDT and CDR2 YNNKEL (reference sequence). The CDR3 consists of 15 residues. Sample-barcoded 5' priming and a J-beta primer mix drove a second PCR of about 6 to 12 cycles. TCRdb itself ran the 5' RACE reads through MiXCR, one entry per CDR3 protein. Of roughly 1.6 million distinct CDR3 sequences in the sample, around 35% were seen once. This chain links TRBV3-1 with TRBJ2-7; the D call may be TRBD1 or TRBD2 (5 bases each). This TCR was sampled from a woman between 25 and 40 years old in good health. Source material: blood. CDR3 region: CASSQVSGALYEQYF. The CDR3 DNA is TGTGCCAGCAGCCAAGTTTCCGGGGCTCTATACGAGCAGTACTTC.